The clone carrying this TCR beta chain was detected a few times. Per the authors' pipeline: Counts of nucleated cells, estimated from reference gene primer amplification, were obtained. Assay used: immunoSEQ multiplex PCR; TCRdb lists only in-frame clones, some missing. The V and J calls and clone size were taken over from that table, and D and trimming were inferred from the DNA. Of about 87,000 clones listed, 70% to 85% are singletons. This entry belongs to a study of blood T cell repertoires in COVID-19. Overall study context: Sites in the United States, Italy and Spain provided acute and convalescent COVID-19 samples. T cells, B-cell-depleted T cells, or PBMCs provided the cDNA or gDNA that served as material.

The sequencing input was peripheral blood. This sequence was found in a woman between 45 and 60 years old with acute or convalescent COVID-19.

The CDR3 loop is CASSPQSGKVEKLFF. The DNA for the CDR3 is TGTGCCAGCAGCCCCCAGTCAGGGAAGGTCGAAAAACTGTTTTTT. The rearrangement links TRBV14 to TRBJ1-4; tentatively, D is TRBD1 (5 bases). V lost 4 bases and J lost 8, with 17 bases in between. CDR1 is SGHDN and CDR2 is FVKESK in the germline V gene. The CDR3 is 15 amino acids.